This TCR beta chain was recovered during a study of spatial heterogeneity in lung cancer. Unmatched junction bases numbered 11, after V lost 2 bases and J lost 5 bases. Germline V gene data show CDR1 as DFQATT and CDR2 as SNEGSKA (reference sequence). The CDR3 contains 16 residues. This clonotype came up a few times. Time point denoted: blood at routine non-recurrence follow-up after resection. From the 5' RACE reads, TCRdb called clonotypes with MiXCR, one entry per CDR3 protein. The sample lists around 40,000 distinct CDR3 sequences, under 9% occurring once. The source is a male donor with early-stage non-small cell lung cancer. The source material was PBMCs, sampled at follow-up. The V call is TRBV20-1, the J call TRBJ2-1; 8 bases fit TRBD2. This CDR3 is CSARYPGGRTHNEQFF. In DNA form, the CDR3 reads TGCAGTGCTAGATATCCGGGGGGGCGGACGCACAATGAGCAGTTCTTC.